This T cell receptor (beta chain) was sequenced in a study of cytomegalovirus exposure and HLA in healthy donors. Use of 60 Vbeta and 13 Jbeta primers characterized the PCR. The protocol was immunoSEQ multiplex PCR, while the TCRdb copy is restricted to in-frame clones and leaves out a portion. The sample includes roughly 160,000 clones, around 73% of them seen just once. Concerning this clone: At one end the junction does not follow the germline gene, possibly because of a read error.

The CDR3 loop spans 14 amino acids. The germline gives CDR1 SEHNR, CDR2 FQNEAQ (reference sequence). Material: PBMCs. The rearrangement joins TRBV7-9 to TRBJ2-3, with 8 positions matching TRBD2. This TCR derives from a woman younger than 35 in good health and CMV-seropositive. Here the CDR3 reads CSSSPGLGRDTQYF. CDR3 nucleotide sequence: TGTTCCAGCAGCCCGGGACTAGGGCGAGATACGCAGTATTTT.